These T cell receptor beta chains were read from a single sample in a study of blood T cell repertoires in COVID-19. Data came from immunoSEQ multiplex PCR; TCRdb stores just in-frame clones and leaves some out. There are 200,000 or so clones in the sample; nearly 85% occur only once, and more than 4.5% lies in the top ten. The sequenced sample was peripheral blood. The receptor source for this set is a woman in her 30s with acute or convalescent COVID-19. The conserved cysteine and the conserved F or W are not part of the CDR3 here. Fields, in order: V gene, D gene, CDR3 protein. The D gene is left open where the match is weak.

TRBV30,.,AWSELVGTDTQY
TRBV4-1,.,ASSYLGQSLNNEQF
TRBV7-2,TRBD1,ASSFGTGGSYGYT
TRBV24-1,.,ATSDFGRSSANEQF
TRBV7-9,TRBD1,ASSFRNPQGPGGYT
TRBV6-2/TRBV6-3,TRBD1,ASSYTTGGLFVYQPQH
TRBV9,.,ASRGLRNHSTDTQY
TRBV19,.,ASSISGTPLH
TRBV10-3,.,AISESRETQY
TRBV24-1,.,ATSAGVNSPLH
TRBV29-1,.,SALGSAQETQY